The next 22 T cell receptor beta chains were all read from a single sample in a study of shared clonotypes between healthy human individuals. Generated by immunoSEQ multiplex PCR, the TCRdb table keeps only in-frame clones and is missing some. Of roughly 1 million clones detected, approximately 70% appear once; the ten largest clones hold approximately 1.5%. Sequences were obtained from memory CD4+ T cells sorted from blood. The subset was: CD45RA-negative fraction. Source of these receptors: a man between 18 and 35 years old in good health.

Regarding this clone: This sample includes further DNA sequences coding for the same CDR3. The chain has TRBV5-1 and TRBJ2-5; D is undetermined. V gave up 0 bases and J gave up 2 bases, with 5 bases separating them. Germline V gene data show CDR1 as SGHRS and CDR2 as YFSETQ. The CDR3 is 13 amino acids. CDR3 sequence (DNA): TGCGCCAGCAGCTTGGGAGTACAAGAGACCCAGTACTTC. Protein sequence: CASSLGVQETQYF.

V and J are TRBV9 and TRBJ2-5; 9 nucleotides line up with TRBD2. CDR3 length: 13 amino acids. Per the germline V gene, CDR1 is SGDLS and CDR2 is YYNGEE. V dropped 4 bases and J dropped 5; count of bases not matched to a gene: 3. CDR3 loop: CASSIGLAETQYF. In nucleotides, the CDR3 is TGTGCCAGCAGCATTGGACTAGCGGAGACCCAGTACTTC.

The chain employs TRBV11-3 and TRBJ2-1; weak D call: TRBD2 (5 bases). The ends were cut back, 3 bases at V and 6 bases at J, with 12 bases in the middle. This CDR3 region has 14 residues. The V gene's germline CDR1 is SGHNT and CDR2 YENEEA. CDR3 protein: CASSLSDYGNEQFF. The CDR3 coding sequence is TGTGCCAGCAGCTTGTCCGACTACGGCAATGAGCAGTTCTTC.

The chain employs TRBV30 and TRBJ2-5; TRBD2 is a possible D gene (5 bases). The DNA end is a closer match to TRBJ2-7, so the J assignment may be wrong. Germline V lookup: CDR1 GTSNPN, CDR2 SVGIG (reference sequence). There are 14 residues in the CDR3. The CDR3 sequence: CAWSWRASSYEQYF. The CDR3 DNA sequence: TGTGCCTGGAGTTGGCGGGCCTCCTCCTACGAGCAGTACTTC.

This sequence joins TRBV30 and TRBJ2-3, with 11 bases fitting TRBD1. CDR1 is GTSNPN, CDR2 SVGIG, per germline (reference sequence). The CDR3 is made up of 14 amino acids. The ends lost 5 bases at V and 6 bases at J; junction bases unmatched: 7. The DNA for the CDR3 is TGTGCCTGGTCCGGACAGGGGGCAAAGGATACGCAGTATTTT. Translating it yields CAWSGQGAKDTQYF.

The CDR3 sequence is CAWTPTGGVFGYTF. In DNA form, the CDR3 reads TGTGCCTGGACCCCGACAGGGGGGGTATTTGGCTACACCTTC. This chain joins TRBV30 and TRBJ1-2; 9 bases agree with TRBD1. V shed 4 bases, J shed 7 bases, and the junction held 10 bases outside the gene matches. CDR1 and CDR2 from the germline V gene are GTSNPN and SVGIG (reference sequence). The CDR3 consists of 14 residues.

The V and J genes are TRBV9 and TRBJ2-7; the match to TRBD2 covers 7 bases. Germline V gives CDR1 SGDLS, CDR2 YYNGEE. J lost 6 bases, V lost 0 bases, and 6 bases had no gene match. CDR3 length equals 14 residues. The CDR3 DNA is TGTGCCAGCAGCGTAGAGGGGAGGGGCGCCGAGCAGTACTTC. Translating it yields CASSVEGRGAEQYF.

V usage is TRBV29-1 and J usage is TRBJ2-3; 10 bases line up with TRBD2. V gave up 2 bases and J gave up 3 bases; unmatched junction bases: 2. This CDR3 spans 14 amino acids. Germline V gene sequence: CDR1 SQVTM, CDR2 ANQGSEA. The CDR3: CSVEYSGGTDTQYF. Written as DNA, the CDR3 is TGCAGCGTTGAATATAGCGGGGGGACAGATACGCAGTATTTT.

Worth noting for this clone: In the same sample, other DNA sequences code for this CDR3. The chain has TRBV11-2 and TRBJ2-7; weak D call: TRBD2 (5 bases). CDR1 is SGHAT and CDR2 is FQNNGV in the germline V gene. This CDR3 contains 12 residues. V dropped 5 bases and J dropped 4 bases, with 9 bases sitting between them. CDR3 nucleotides: TGTGCCAGCAGCCCAAGAGGGTACGAGCAGTACTTC. Residues: CASSPRGYEQYF.

The gene calls are TRBV20-1 and TRBJ1-2, with unresolved D. Trimming removed 2 bases from V and 14 bases from J, with 12 bases in between. The CDR3 covers 10 residues. The germline V gene encodes CDR1 DFQATT and CDR2 SNEGSKA (reference sequence). CDR3 region: CSARPRMFTF. The CDR3 region has the DNA TGCAGTGCTAGACCCCGAATGTTTACCTTC.

V is TRBV5-1 and J is TRBJ2-2; no firm D call. CDR1 and CDR2 from the germline V gene are SGHRS and YFSETQ. V lost 4 bases, J lost 3 bases, and 4 bases lay in between. This CDR3 is 12 amino acids long. As DNA, the CDR3 is TGCGCCAGCAGCATGGACACCGGGGAGCTGTTTTTT. It translates to CASSMDTGELFF.

This clone was detected once. The chain combines TRBV11-2 with TRBJ2-7, with 9 bases that match TRBD1. CDR3 length: 15 residues. Germline CDR1 is SGHAT and CDR2 is FQNNGV. The trim removed 3 bases at V and 0 bases at J, leaving 3 bases unmatched. CDR3 residues: CASSFVQGASYEQYF. In nucleotides, the CDR3 is TGTGCCAGCAGCTTCGTACAGGGGGCCTCCTACGAGCAGTACTTC. The whole variable domain, filled in from reference TRBV11-2 and TRBJ2-7, reads EAGVAQSPRYKIIEKRQSVAFWCNPISGHATLYWYQQILGQGPKLLIQFQNNGVVDDSQLPKDRFSAERLKGVDSTLKIQPAKLEDSAVYLCASSFVQGASYEQYFGPGTRLTVT.

As DNA, the CDR3 is TGCGCCAGCAGCTTGGACAGGATGAACACTGAAGCTTTCTTT. The encoded protein is CASSLDRMNTEAFF. The V call is TRBV5-1, the J call TRBJ1-1; the D gene is possibly TRBD1 (5 bases). V lost 0 bases to trimming and J lost 0 bases, with 6 bases between them. Per the germline V gene, CDR1 is SGHRS and CDR2 is YFSETQ. This CDR3 spans 14 amino acids.

Concerning this clone: Other DNA sequences in the same sample also yield this CDR3. The chain's CDR3 is CASSSGTVTYEQYF. The CDR3 DNA sequence: TGTGCCAGCAGCTCCGGGACTGTGACCTACGAGCAGTACTTC. The chain carries TRBV5-4 and TRBJ2-7; possibly TRBD2 for D (6 bases). The V end was cut by 3 bases, the J end by 2 bases, with 12 bases between. This CDR3 contains 14 residues. Germline loops: CDR1 SGHNT, CDR2 YYREEE (reference sequence).

The chain uses TRBV29-1 and TRBJ2-1; 7 positions agree with TRBD2. The CDR3 has 15 residues. The junction had 16 bases not matched to a gene; V was cut back by 7 bases and J by 7 bases. CDR1 and CDR2 from the germline V gene are SQVTM and ANQGSEA. CDR3 sequence: CSARPLAAAGNEQFF. The DNA for the CDR3 is TGCAGCGCCAGACCTCTGGCGGCAGCGGGGAATGAGCAGTTCTTC.

About this clone itself: Additional DNA sequences in this sample encode the identical CDR3. J is TRBJ2-3 and V is TRBV25-1; D uncertain. Trimming removed 4 bases at V and 1 base at J, with 6 bases between. The CDR3 runs 13 residues. Germline values: CDR1 MGHDK, CDR2 SYGVNS. CDR3 DNA sequence: TGTGCCAGCAGTGTGACTGGCACAGATACGCAGTATTTT. It specifies CASSVTGTDTQYF.

The V gene is TRBV19, the J gene TRBJ1-3; 8 bases align to TRBD1. The CDR3 has 16 residues. The J segment lost 0 bases and the V segment lost 6 bases, leaving 7 bases of the junction unmatched. Looked up from germline, CDR1 is LNHDA and CDR2 is SQIVND (reference sequence). CDR3 protein: CASRTDRASSGNTIYF. CDR3 bases: TGTGCCAGTAGGACGGACAGGGCGAGCTCTGGAAACACCATATATTTT.

The V call is TRBV25-1, the J call TRBJ1-1; tentatively, D is TRBD1 (6 bases). V gave up 5 bases and J gave up 1 base, with 14 bases separating them. Looked up from germline, CDR1 is MGHDK and CDR2 is SYGVNS. CDR3 size: 15 residues. The CDR3 DNA follows: TGTGCCAGCAGTCCCCATGGCAGGGGGAACACTGAAGCTTTCTTT. It specifies CASSPHGRGNTEAFF.

The chain joins TRBV6-5 to TRBJ2-5; 10 bases fit TRBD2. The last part of the DNA fits TRBJ2-7 better; the J call may be wrong. CDR3 size: 14 residues. Per germline, CDR1 MNHEY and CDR2 SVGAGI. The CDR3 DNA is TGTGCCAGCAGGAGCGGGAGGGGAAACTACGAGCAGTACTTC. Its protein is CASRSGRGNYEQYF.

V gene TRBV5-6 combines with J gene TRBJ2-7; the D gene could be TRBD1 or TRBD2 (5 bases each). The CDR3 sequence is 16 residues long. The germline gives CDR1 SGHDT, CDR2 YYEEEE. Between the trimmed V and J ends, which lost 0 bases and 1 base, there was a span of 14 bases. For the CDR3, the DNA is TGTGCCAGCAGCTTGGACCGAGGGGTCTTTTCCTACGAGCAGTACTTC. The encoded protein is CASSLDRGVFSYEQYF.

This clone was seen more than once but under ten times. The gene calls are TRBV6-6 and TRBJ2-7; TRBD2 matches 11 bases. This CDR3 is built from 15 residues. V dropped 6 bases and J dropped 6; count of bases not matched to a gene: 10. Germline CDR1 and CDR2: MNHNY and SVGAGI (reference sequence). This CDR3 is CASRGTSGVSSEQYF. CDR3 nucleotides: TGTGCCAGCAGAGGGACTAGCGGTGTTTCTTCCGAGCAGTACTTC.

Here the CDR3 reads CSVLQSSYEQYF. As DNA, the CDR3 is TGCAGCGTTCTACAGTCCTCCTACGAGCAGTACTTC. The chain couples TRBV29-1 to TRBJ2-7; D is uncertain. CDR3 size: 12 residues. Deletions cut 5 bases from V and 0 bases from J, with 8 bases between. Germline CDR1 SQVTM, CDR2 ANQGSEA.